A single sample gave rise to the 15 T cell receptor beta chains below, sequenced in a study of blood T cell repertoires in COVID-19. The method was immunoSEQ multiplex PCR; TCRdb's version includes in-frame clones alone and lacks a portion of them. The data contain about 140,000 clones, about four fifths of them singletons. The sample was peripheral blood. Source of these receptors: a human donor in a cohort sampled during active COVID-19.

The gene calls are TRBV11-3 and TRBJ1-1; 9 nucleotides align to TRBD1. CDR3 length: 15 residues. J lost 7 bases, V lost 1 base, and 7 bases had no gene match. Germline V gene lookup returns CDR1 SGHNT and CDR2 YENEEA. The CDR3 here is CASSLGDREGGEAFF. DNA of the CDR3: TGTGCCAGCAGCTTAGGGGACAGGGAAGGCGGTGAAGCTTTCTTT.

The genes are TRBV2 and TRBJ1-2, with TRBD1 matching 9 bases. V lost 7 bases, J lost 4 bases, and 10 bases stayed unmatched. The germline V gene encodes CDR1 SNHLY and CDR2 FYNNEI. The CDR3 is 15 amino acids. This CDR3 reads CASNPPGQGSYGYTF. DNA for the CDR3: TGTGCCAGCAATCCCCCTGGACAGGGGTCCTATGGCTACACCTTC.

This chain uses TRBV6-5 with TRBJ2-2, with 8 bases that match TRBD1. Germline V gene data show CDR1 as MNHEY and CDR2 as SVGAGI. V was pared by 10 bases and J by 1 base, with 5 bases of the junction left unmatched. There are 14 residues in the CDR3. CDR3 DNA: TGTGCCACCGGACAGGGCAGGAACACCGGGGAGCTGTTTTTT. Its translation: CATGQGRNTGELFF.

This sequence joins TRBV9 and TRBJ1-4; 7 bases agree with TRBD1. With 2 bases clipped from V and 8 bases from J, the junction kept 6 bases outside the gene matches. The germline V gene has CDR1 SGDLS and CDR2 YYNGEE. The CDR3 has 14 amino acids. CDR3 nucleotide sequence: TGTGCCAGCAGCGTTGGGACAGCGGAGGAAAAACTGTTTTTT. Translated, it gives CASSVGTAEEKLFF.

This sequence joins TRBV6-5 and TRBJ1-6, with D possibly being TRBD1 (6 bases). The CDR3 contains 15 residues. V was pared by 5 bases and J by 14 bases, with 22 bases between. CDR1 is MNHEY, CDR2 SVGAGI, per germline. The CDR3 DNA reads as TGTGCCAGCAGTAGATGGGACCGACAGGCCCCTTCCCTCCACTTT. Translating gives CASSRWDRQAPSLHF.

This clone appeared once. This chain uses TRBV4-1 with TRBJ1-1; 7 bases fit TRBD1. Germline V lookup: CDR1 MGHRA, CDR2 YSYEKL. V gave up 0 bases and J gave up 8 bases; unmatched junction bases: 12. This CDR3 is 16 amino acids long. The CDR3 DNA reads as TGCGCCAGCAGCCAAGAGGCCAGGGGGATTCTAGGAGAAGCTTTCTTT. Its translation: CASSQEARGILGEAFF.

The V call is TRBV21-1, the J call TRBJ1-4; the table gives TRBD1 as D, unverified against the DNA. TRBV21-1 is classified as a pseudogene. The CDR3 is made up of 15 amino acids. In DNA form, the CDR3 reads TGTGCCAGCAGCCTAGGAAGGGACAGGGATGAAAAACTGTTTTTT. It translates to CASSLGRDRDEKLFF.

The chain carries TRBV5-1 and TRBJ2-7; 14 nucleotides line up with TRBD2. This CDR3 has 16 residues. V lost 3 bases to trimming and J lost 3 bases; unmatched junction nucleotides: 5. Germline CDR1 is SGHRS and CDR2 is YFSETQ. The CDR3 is CASSWDGTSGGYEQYF. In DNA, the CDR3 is TGCGCCAGCAGCTGGGACGGGACTAGCGGGGGCTACGAGCAGTACTTC.

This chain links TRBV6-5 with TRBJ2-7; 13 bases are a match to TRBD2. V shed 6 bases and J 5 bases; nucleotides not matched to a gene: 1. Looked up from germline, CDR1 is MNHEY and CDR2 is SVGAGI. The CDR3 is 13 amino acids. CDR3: CASRGLAGDEQYF. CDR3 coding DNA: TGTGCCAGCAGAGGACTAGCGGGAGACGAGCAGTACTTC.

CDR3: CATSQGSGNQPQHF. CDR3 bases: TGTGCCACCAGCCAGGGATCCGGCAATCAGCCCCAGCATTTT. The rearrangement joins TRBV24-1 to TRBJ1-5, with TRBD1 as a possible D gene (5 bases). V gave up 7 bases and J gave up 2 bases, with 11 bases separating them. The CDR3 has 14 amino acids. CDR1 and CDR2 from the germline V gene are KGHDR and SFDVKD.

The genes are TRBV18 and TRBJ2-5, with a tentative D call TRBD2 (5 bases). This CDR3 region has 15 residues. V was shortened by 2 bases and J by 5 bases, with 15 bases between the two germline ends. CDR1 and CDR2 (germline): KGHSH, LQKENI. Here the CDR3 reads CASSPVGSGKETQYF. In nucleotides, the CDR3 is TGTGCCAGCTCACCAGTCGGCAGCGGAAAGGAGACCCAGTACTTC.

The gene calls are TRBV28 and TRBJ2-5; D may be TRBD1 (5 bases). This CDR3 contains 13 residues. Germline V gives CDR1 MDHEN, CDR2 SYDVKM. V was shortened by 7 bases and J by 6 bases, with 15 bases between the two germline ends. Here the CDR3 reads CASTPRTPQTQYF. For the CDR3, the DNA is TGTGCCAGCACCCCCCGGACACCCCAGACCCAGTACTTC.

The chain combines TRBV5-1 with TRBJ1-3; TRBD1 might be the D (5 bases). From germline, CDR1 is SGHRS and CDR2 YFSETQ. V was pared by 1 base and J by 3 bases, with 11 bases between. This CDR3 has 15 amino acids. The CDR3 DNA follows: TGCGCCAGCAGCTTGCGGGCGGGGGATGGAAACACCATATATTTT. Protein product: CASSLRAGDGNTIYF.

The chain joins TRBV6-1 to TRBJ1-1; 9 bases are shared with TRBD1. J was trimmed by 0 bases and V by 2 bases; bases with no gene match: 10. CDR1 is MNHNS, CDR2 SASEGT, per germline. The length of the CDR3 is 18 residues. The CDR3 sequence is CASSESLGQGFMNTEAFF. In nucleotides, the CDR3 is TGTGCCAGCAGTGAAAGTCTGGGACAGGGCTTCATGAACACTGAAGCTTTCTTT.

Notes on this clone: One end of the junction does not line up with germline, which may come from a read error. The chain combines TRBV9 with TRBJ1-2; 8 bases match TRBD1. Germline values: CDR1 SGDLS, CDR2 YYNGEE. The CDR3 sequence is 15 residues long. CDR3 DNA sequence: TGTGTCAGCAGCACCAGACAGGGGCATAACTATGGCTACACCTTC. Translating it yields CVSSTRQGHNYGYTF.